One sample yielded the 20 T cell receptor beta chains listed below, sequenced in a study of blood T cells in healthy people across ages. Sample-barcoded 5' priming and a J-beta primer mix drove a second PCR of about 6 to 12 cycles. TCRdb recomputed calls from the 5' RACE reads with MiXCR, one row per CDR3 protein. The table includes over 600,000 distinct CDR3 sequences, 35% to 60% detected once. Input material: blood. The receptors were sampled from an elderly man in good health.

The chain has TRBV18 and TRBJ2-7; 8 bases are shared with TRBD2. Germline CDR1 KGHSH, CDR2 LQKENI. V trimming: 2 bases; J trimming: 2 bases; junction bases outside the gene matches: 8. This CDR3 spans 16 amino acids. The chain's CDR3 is CASSPRPGLVPYEQYF. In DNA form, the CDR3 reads TGTGCCAGCTCACCAAGGCCGGGACTAGTCCCCTACGAGCAGTACTTC.

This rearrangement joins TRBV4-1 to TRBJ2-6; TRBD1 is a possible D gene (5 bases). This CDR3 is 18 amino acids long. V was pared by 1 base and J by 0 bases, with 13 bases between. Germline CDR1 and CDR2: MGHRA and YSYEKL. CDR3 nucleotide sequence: TGCGCCAGCAGCCAAGCGCAGGGTGTTTACTCTGGGGCCAACGTCCTGACTTTC. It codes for CASSQAQGVYSGANVLTF.

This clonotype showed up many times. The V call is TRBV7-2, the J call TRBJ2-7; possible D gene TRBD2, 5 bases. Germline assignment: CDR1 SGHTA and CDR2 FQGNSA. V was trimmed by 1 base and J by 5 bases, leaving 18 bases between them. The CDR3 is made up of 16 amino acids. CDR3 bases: TGTGCCAGCAGCTTAGGGGCGGGCGCGGGCGAGAACGAGCAGTACTTC. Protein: CASSLGAGAGENEQYF.

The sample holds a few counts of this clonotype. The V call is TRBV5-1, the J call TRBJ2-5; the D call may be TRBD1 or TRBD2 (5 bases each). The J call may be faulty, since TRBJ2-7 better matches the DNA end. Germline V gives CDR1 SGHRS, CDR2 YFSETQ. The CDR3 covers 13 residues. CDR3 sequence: CASSVWGSYEQYF. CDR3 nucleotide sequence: TGCGCCAGCAGCGTCTGGGGGAGCTACGAGCAGTACTTC.

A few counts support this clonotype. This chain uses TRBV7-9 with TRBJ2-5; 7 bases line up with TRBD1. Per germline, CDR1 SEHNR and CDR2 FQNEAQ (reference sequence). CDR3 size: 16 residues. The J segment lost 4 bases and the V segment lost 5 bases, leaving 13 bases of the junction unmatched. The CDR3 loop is CASSPPMRGPGETQYF. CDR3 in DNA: TGTGCCAGCAGCCCCCCGATGAGGGGGCCTGGAGAGACCCAGTACTTC.

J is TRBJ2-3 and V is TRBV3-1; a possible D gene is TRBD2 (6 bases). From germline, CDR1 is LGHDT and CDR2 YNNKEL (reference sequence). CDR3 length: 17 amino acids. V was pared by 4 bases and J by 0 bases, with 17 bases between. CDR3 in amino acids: CASSRGQRGMSTDTQYF. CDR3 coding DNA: TGTGCCAGCAGCCGCGGCCAGCGCGGGATGAGCACAGATACGCAGTATTTT.

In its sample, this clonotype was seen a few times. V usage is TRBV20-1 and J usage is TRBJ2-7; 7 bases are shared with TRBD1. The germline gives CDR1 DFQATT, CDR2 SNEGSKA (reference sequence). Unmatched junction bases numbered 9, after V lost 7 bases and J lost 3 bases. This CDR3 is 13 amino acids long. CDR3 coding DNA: TGCAGTGGTAGGACAGGACAATACTACGAGCAGTACTTC. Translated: CSGRTGQYYEQYF.

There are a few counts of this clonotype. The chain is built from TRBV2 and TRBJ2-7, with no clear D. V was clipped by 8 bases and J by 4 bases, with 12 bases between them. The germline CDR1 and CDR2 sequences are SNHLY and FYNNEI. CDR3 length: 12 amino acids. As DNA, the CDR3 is TGTGCCAGCGCCGCACGTGAATACGAGCAGTACTTC. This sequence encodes CASAAREYEQYF.

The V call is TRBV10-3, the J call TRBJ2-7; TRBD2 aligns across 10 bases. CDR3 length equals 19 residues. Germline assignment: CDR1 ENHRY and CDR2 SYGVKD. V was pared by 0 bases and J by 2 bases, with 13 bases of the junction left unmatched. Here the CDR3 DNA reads TGTGCCATCAGTGAGTCGTTAATCAGTAGCGGGAGGCCCACCTACGAGCAGTACTTC. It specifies CAISESLISSGRPTYEQYF.

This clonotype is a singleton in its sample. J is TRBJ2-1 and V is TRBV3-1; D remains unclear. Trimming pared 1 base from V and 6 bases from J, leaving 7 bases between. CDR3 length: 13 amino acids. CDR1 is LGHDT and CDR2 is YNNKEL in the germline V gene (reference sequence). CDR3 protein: CASSQGQSNEQFF. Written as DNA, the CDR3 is TGTGCCAGCAGCCAAGGTCAGAGCAATGAGCAGTTCTTC.

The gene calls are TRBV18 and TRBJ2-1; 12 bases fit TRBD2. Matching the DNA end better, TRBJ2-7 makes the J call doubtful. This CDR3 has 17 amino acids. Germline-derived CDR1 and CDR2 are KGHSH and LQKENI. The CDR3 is CASSPRSWTSGDNEQYF. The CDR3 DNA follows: TGTGCCAGCTCACCACGTAGTTGGACTAGCGGGGACAATGAGCAGTACTTC.

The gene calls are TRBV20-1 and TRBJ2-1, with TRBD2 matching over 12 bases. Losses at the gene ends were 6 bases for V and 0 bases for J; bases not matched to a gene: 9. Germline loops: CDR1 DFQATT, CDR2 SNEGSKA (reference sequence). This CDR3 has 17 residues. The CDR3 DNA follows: TGCAGTGCCGGCCCGGGACTAGCGGGCGTCTCCTACAATGAGCAGTTCTTC. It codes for CSAGPGLAGVSYNEQFF.

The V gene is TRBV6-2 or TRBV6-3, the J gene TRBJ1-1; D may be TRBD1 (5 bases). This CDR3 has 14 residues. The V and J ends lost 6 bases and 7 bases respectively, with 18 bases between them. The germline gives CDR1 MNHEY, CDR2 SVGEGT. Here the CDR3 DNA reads TGTGCCAGCAGATCACATGGGACGGAGATTGAAGCTTTCTTT. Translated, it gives CASRSHGTEIEAFF.

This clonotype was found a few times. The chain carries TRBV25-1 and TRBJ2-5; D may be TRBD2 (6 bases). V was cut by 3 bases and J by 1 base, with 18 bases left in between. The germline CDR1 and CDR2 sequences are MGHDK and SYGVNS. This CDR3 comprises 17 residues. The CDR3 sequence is CASSDRFGGALQETQYF. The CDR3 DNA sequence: TGTGCCAGCAGTGATAGATTCGGGGGAGCCCTCCAAGAGACCCAGTACTTC.

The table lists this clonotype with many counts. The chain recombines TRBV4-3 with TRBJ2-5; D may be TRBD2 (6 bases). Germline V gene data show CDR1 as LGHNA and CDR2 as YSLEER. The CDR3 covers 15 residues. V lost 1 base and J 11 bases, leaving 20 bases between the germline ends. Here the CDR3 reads CASSQGGGRHNEQYF. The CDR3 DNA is TGCGCCAGCAGCCAAGGTGGGGGGAGACACAATGAGCAGTACTTC.

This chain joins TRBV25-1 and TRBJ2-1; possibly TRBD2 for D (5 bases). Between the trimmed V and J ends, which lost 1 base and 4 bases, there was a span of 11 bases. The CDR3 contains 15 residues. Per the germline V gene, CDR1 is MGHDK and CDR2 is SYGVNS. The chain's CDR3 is CASSESRVPYNEQFF. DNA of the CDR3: TGTGCCAGCAGTGAATCGAGGGTCCCGTACAATGAGCAGTTCTTC.

The CDR3 DNA follows: TGTGCCAGCCGCGGGATCCAAGAGACCCAGTACTTC. It yields the protein CASRGIQETQYF. J is TRBJ2-5 and V is TRBV12-3 or TRBV12-4, with D possibly being TRBD2 (6 bases). V was clipped by 8 bases and J by 1 base, with 8 bases between them. This CDR3 is built from 12 residues.

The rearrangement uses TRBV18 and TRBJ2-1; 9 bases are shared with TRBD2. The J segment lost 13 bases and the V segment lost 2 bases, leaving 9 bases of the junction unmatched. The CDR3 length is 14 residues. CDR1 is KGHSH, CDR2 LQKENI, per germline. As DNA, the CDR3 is TGTGCCAGCTCACCAGGTGGGCTAGCGGGACAACAGTTCTTC. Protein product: CASSPGGLAGQQFF.

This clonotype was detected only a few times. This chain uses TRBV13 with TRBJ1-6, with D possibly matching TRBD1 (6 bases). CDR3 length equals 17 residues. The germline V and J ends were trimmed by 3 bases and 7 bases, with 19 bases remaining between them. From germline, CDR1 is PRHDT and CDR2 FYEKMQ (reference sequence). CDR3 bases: TGTGCCAGCAGCTTTCTTCGGGCGGGGGGCGAGAATTCACCCCTCCACTTT. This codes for CASSFLRAGGENSPLHF.

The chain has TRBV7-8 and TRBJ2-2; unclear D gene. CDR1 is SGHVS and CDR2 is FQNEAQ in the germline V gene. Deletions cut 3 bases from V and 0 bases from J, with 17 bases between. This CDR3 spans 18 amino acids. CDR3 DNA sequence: TGTGCCAGCAGCTTGGTAACGGTGGGAATAACGAACACCGGGGAGCTGTTTTTT. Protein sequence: CASSLVTVGITNTGELFF.